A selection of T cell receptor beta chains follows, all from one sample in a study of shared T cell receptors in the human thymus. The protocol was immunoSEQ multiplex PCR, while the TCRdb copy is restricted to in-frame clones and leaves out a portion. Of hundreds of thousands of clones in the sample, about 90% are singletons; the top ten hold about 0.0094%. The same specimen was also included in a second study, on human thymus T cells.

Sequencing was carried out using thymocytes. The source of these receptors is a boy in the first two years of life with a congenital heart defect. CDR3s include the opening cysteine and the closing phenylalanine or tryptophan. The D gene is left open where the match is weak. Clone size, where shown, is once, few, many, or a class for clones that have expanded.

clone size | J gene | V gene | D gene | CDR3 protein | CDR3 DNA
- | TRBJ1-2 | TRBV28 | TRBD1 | CASSLGQGPRHGYTF | TGTGCCAGCAGTTTGGGACAGGGCCCCCGACATGGCTACACCTTC
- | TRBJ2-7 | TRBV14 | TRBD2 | CASSQEGGRLAGDPEQYF | TGTGCCAGCAGCCAAGAAGGTGGAAGACTAGCGGGCGACCCCGAGCAGTACTTC
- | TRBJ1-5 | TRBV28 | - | CASSNGVDQPQHF | TGTGCCAGCAGTAACGGAGTCGATCAGCCCCAGCATTTT
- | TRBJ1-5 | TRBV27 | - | CASSLFPGESNQPQHF | TGTGCCAGCAGTTTGTTCCCAGGGGAGAGCAATCAGCCCCAGCATTTT
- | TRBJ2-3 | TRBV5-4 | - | CASSLGTELSTDTQYF | TGTGCCAGCAGCTTGGGGACTGAACTTAGCACAGATACGCAGTATTTT
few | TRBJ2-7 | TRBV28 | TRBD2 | CASSARGGSHHEQYF | TGTGCCAGCAGTGCTCGGGGGGGCTCACACCACGAGCAGTACTTC
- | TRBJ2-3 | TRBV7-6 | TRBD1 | CASSTWGQTSRGAQYF | TGTGCCAGCAGCACTTGGGGACAGACATCTCGTGGGGCGCAGTATTTT
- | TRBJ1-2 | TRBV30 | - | CAWSVPLNGYTF | TGTGCCTGGAGTGTTCCACTGAATGGCTACACCTTC
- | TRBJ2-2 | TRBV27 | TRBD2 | CASSLQREGQTGELFF | TGTGCCAGCAGTTTACAGCGGGAGGGCCAAACCGGGGAGCTGTTTTTT
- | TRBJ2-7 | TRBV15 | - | CATSFWTDPTYEQYF | TGTGCCACCAGCTTTTGGACTGACCCTACCTACGAGCAGTACTTC
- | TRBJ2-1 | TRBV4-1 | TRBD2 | CASSPLAGVSNEQFF | TGCGCCAGCAGCCCTCTAGCGGGAGTTAGCAATGAGCAGTTCTTC
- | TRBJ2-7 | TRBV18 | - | CASSSWRTVSYEQYF | TGTGCCAGCTCCTCGTGGAGGACGGTCTCCTACGAGCAGTACTTC
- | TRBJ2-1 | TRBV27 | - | CASSVAGALNEQFF | TGTGCCAGCAGTGTGGCGGGGGCCTTAAATGAGCAGTTCTTC
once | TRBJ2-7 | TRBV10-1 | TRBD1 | CASSESRDRDGYEQYF | TGCGCCAGCAGTGAGTCCCGGGACAGGGATGGCTACGAGCAGTACTTC
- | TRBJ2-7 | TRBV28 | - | CASSLNGGQPRRERYF | TGTGCCAGCAGTTTGAACGGGGGACAGCCCCGACGAGAGCGGTACTTC
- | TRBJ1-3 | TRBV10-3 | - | CAKNGRGLGSGNTIYF | TGTGCCAAAAACGGGAGAGGACTCGGGTCTGGAAACACCATATATTTT
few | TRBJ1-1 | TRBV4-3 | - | CASSQDRVSNTEAFF | TGCGCCAGCAGCCAAGATCGAGTATCGAACACTGAAGCTTTCTTT
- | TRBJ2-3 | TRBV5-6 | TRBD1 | CASSFGDRRTDTQYF | TGTGCCAGCAGCTTCGGGGACAGACGCACAGATACGCAGTATTTT
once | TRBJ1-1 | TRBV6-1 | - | CASSEPRFWYTEAFF | TGTGCCAGCAGTGAACCCAGGTTTTGGTACACTGAAGCTTTCTTT
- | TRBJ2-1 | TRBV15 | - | CATSRAYQTHYNEQFF | TGTGCCACCAGCAGAGCTTACCAAACTCATTACAATGAGCAGTTCTTC
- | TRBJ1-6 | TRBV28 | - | CASSPHSGSSYNSPLHF | TGTGCCAGCAGCCCGCACAGTGGGAGCTCCTATAATTCCCCCCTCCACTTT
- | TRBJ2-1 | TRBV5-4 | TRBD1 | CASSARQGHNEQFF | TGTGCCAGCAGCGCCAGACAGGGCCACAATGAGCAGTTCTTC
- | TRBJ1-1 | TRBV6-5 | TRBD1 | CASNMGQGNTEAFF | TGTGCCAGCAATATGGGACAGGGAAACACTGAAGCTTTCTTT
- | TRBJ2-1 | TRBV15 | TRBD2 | CATRIPSGTSSYNEQFF | TGTGCCACCAGGATCCCTAGCGGGACGAGCTCCTACAATGAGCAGTTCTTC
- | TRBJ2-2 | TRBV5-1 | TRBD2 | CASSWAPGLAGDWNTGELFF | TGCGCCAGCAGCTGGGCCCCCGGACTAGCGGGGGACTGGAACACCGGGGAGCTGTTTTTT
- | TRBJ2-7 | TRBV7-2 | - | CASSLRGIGGDEQYF | TGTGCCAGCAGCTTACGGGGTATCGGAGGCGACGAGCAGTACTTC
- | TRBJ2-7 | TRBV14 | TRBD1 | CASSHFRDRNYEQYF | TGTGCCAGCAGCCACTTCCGGGACAGGAATTACGAGCAGTACTTC
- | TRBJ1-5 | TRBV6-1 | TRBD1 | CASSGSGGGQPQHF | TGTGCCAGCAGCGGATCAGGGGGCGGCCAGCCCCAGCATTTT
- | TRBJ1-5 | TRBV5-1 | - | CASSLEGPRSNQPQHF | TGCGCCAGCAGCTTGGAGGGGCCCCGTAGCAATCAGCCCCAGCATTTT
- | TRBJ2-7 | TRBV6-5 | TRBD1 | CATARGQGAYEQYF | TGTGCCACCGCCCGGGGACAGGGGGCCTACGAGCAGTACTTC
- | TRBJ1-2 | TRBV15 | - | CATSKALPGGENYGYTF | TGTGCCACCAGCAAAGCCCTCCCGGGAGGGGAAAACTATGGCTACACCTTC
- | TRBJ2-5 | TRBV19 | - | CASSMGGGKPQETQYF | TGTGCCAGTAGTATGGGGGGTGGGAAACCCCAAGAGACCCAGTACTTC
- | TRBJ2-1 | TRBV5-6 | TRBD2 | CASSPHRLAGNRGEQFF | TGTGCCAGCAGCCCACATAGACTAGCGGGAAATAGAGGTGAGCAGTTCTTC
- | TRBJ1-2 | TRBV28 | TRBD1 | CASSLLVGQGSYGYTF | TGTGCCAGCAGTTTATTGGTAGGACAGGGCAGCTATGGCTACACCTTC
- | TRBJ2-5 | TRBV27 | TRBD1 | CASSLTGTGQETQYF | TGTGCCAGCAGTCTAACCGGGACAGGGCAAGAGACCCAGTACTTC
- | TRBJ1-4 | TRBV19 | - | CASSSAPTTAQEKLFF | TGTGCCAGTAGTTCCGCCCCTACGACAGCCCAAGAAAAACTGTTTTTT
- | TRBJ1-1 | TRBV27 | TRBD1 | CASSLGSGGSGSEGTEAFF | TGTGCCAGCAGTTTAGGGTCAGGGGGTAGTGGATCGGAAGGCACTGAAGCTTTCTTT
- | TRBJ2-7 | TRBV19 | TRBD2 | CASSIEGSGSRNEQYF | TGTGCCAGTAGTATAGAGGGTAGCGGGAGTCGCAACGAGCAGTACTTC
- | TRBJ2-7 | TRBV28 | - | CASSGGRRFSHEQYF | TGTGCCAGCAGTGGGGGGAGACGTTTCTCCCACGAGCAGTACTTC
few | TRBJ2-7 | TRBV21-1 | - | CASVTETPHEQYF | TGTGCCAGCGTCACGGAGACTCCACACGAGCAGTACTTC
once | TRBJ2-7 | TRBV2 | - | CATRRDEQYF | TGTGCCACACGTCGGGACGAGCAGTACTTC
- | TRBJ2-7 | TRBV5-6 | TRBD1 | CASSSGIRDRGNEQYF | TGTGCCAGCAGCTCGGGAATTCGGGACAGGGGCAACGAGCAGTACTTC
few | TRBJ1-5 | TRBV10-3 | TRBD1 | CAISESARGLSQPQHF | TGTGCCATCAGTGAGTCGGCCAGGGGGCTCAGTCAGCCCCAGCATTTT
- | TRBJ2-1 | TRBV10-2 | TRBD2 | CASSSGTSGSGAIYNEQFF | TGCGCCAGCAGCAGCGGGACTAGCGGGAGCGGTGCTATCTACAATGAGCAGTTCTTC
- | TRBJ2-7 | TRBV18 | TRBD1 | CASSPYLGTGFYTQYF | TGTGCCAGCTCACCATATTTAGGGACAGGGTTTTATACGCAGTACTTC
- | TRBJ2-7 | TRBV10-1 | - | CASSENRSSYEQYF | TGCGCCAGCAGTGAGAACCGGAGCTCCTACGAGCAGTACTTC
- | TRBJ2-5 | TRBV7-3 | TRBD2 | CASSPEGLLAGAIQTQYF | TGTGCCAGCAGCCCAGAGGGCCTACTAGCGGGGGCTATCCAGACCCAGTACTTC
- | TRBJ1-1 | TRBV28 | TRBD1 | CASSSHRQGEGVHTEAFF | TGTGCCAGCAGTTCCCACCGACAGGGGGAAGGGGTGCACACTGAAGCTTTCTTT
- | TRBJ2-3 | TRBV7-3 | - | CASSPGAGLETQYF | TGTGCCAGCAGCCCCGGCGCGGGGCTAGAGACGCAGTATTTT
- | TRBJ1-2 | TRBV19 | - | CASSTGTPYGYTF | TGTGCCAGTAGTACCGGGACACCCTATGGCTACACCTTC
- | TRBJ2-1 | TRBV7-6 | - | CASSSSPYRTSPGRQFF | TGTGCCAGCAGCTCCTCCCCCTACCGGACTTCCCCCGGTCGGCAGTTCTTC
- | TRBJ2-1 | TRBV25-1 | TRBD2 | CASSSMGTSGREEQFF | TGTGCCAGCAGCTCTATGGGGACTAGCGGGAGAGAGGAGCAGTTCTTC
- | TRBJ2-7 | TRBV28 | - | CASSPGRGRAYEQYF | TGTGCCAGCAGCCCCGGGAGGGGGCGAGCTTACGAGCAGTACTTC